This TCR beta chain was observed in a study of T cell repertoires in cytomegalovirus infection. Whole-study findings and limits: Clonotype analysis showed dominance of the ex vivo response by HLA-C-restricted CMV-specific TCR beta clonotypes.

The count of this clonotype is one. Its specificity is unknown. One entry per CDR3 protein results from TCRdb running MiXCR on the reads. The sample holds some 800,000 distinct CDR3 sequences; 25% to 30% are singletons and the top ten take about an eighth. Trimming at V came to 7 bases and at J to 5 bases, leaving 14 bases not matched to a gene. Germline V lookup: CDR1 MNHEY, CDR2 SMNVEV (reference sequence). The CDR3 consists of 15 residues. The sequenced sample was cultured CD8+ T cells from PBMCs, obtained from culture after CMV antigen stimulation. The source of this sequence is a human donor in good health (CMV status not recorded). Some clones in this sample may be carry-over from other donors' samples. This chain uses TRBV27 with TRBJ2-7, with 7 bases matching TRBD1. The CDR3 DNA sequence: TGTGCCAGCAATCCTTCCGGACAGGTAATACACGAGCAGTACTTC. It specifies CASNPSGQVIHEQYF.